This T cell receptor (beta chain) derives from a study of regulatory T cells in long-lasting Graves disease. V was clipped by 6 bases and J by 1 base, with 9 bases between them. The V gene's germline CDR1 is SGHDN and CDR2 FVKESK. CDR3 length: 13 amino acids. The time point is: newly diagnosed GD, antithyroid drugs for less than 3 months. PBMCs were the source of the RNA used for TCR sequencing. Arm-PCR of CDR3 regions and iRepertoire HTBI primers were used to build TCR beta libraries. TCRdb itself ran the multiplex PCR reads through MiXCR, one entry per CDR3 protein. Here the sample spans 530,000 or so distinct CDR3 sequences, 15% to 20% being singletons. The data were also submitted as part of a second study, on T cells in Graves' hyperthyroidism and ophthalmopathy. Per that study: The study enrolled patients aged 18 to 65 with newly diagnosed hyperthyroidism of under 2 months' duration.

The material sequenced was peripheral blood mononuclear cells (PBMCs), taken at new diagnosis, from a patient treated with antithyroid drugs. The chain has TRBV14 and TRBJ2-5; D call uncertain. This sequence was found in a man aged 18 to 30 with Graves disease. The CDR3 bases are TGTGCCAGCAGTCTAACGATCCAAGAGACCCAGTACTTC. Translated, it gives CASSLTIQETQYF.